This passage covers 27 T cell receptor beta chains from one sample sequenced in a study of cytomegalovirus exposure and HLA in healthy donors (dated by TCRdb to about 2017). Library method: the immunoSEQ multiplex PCR assay. For the multiplex PCR, a mixture combining 60 forward primers for TCR Vbeta segments and 13 reverse primers for TCR Jbeta segments was used. TCRdb limited this immuneACCESS table to in-frame rearrangements with V and J called. A share of clones is missing; checked studies link under half to unresolved V genes, and the rest is unexplained. For this sample the table gives more than 200,000 clones, of which roughly 70% were detected only once. The ten biggest clones cover 2% to 3% of the sample. Input material: PBMCs. Every receptor here comes from a man between 35 and 55 years old in good health and CMV-seropositive.

This clone was detected only once. V and J are TRBV2 and TRBJ2-3, with a tentative D call TRBD2 (6 bases). This CDR3 is built from 16 residues. Trimming left V 2 bases short and J 1 base short, with 13 bases between. Germline CDR1 and CDR2: SNHLY and FYNNEI. CDR3 in DNA: TGTGCCAGCAGTGAACGCGGGGCCCTCGGCACAGATACGCAGTATTTT. Translated: CASSERGALGTDTQYF.

The chain recombines TRBV11-2 with TRBJ2-3; 11 bases map to TRBD2. V gave up 4 bases and J gave up 3 bases; unmatched junction bases: 15. Germline CDR1 reads SGHAT; CDR2 reads FQNNGV. The CDR3 length is 19 residues. The CDR3 loop reads CASSSSKGLAVGGTDTQYF. The CDR3 DNA reads TGTGCCAGCAGCTCAAGCAAGGGACTAGCGGTCGGCGGGACAGATACGCAGTATTTT.

The chain carries TRBV7-6 and TRBJ1-2, with 8 bases fitting TRBD1. Germline V gene data show CDR1 as SGHVS and CDR2 as FNYEAQ. This CDR3 comprises 13 residues. V was clipped by 6 bases and J by 7 bases; unmatched bases: 7. CDR3 nucleotides: TGTGCCAGCAGTTCCACAGGGGGAGGTGGCTACACCTTC. It codes for CASSSTGGGGYTF.

The gene calls are TRBV28 and TRBJ2-7; D is ambiguous. The germline CDR1 and CDR2 sequences are MDHEN and SYDVKM. The CDR3 loop spans 15 amino acids. Trimming cost V 4 bases and J 1 base, with 14 bases left between them. In nucleotides, the CDR3 is TGTGCCAGCAGTTCCCTCGGGTATGTGTCCTACGAGCAGTACTTC. Translated, it gives CASSSLGYVSYEQYF. The full variable domain, with the rest looked up from reference TRBV28 and TRBJ2-7, is DVKVTQSSRYLVKRTGEKVFLECVQDMDHENMFWYRQDPGLGLRLIYFSYDVKMKEKGDIPEGYSVSREKKERFSLILESASTNQTSMYLCASSSLGYVSYEQYFGPGTRLTVT.

The genes are TRBV11-1 and TRBJ2-5, with 9 bases matching TRBD2. CDR3 length equals 18 residues. The V gene's germline CDR1 is SGHAT and CDR2 FQDESV (reference sequence). V lost 3 bases, J lost 5 bases, and 16 bases stayed unmatched. For the CDR3, the DNA is TGTGCCAGCAGCTTGGGGGCCGCCGGCGGGGGGGCCGTGGAGACCCAGTACTTC. Translated, it gives CASSLGAAGGGAVETQYF.

The chain recombines TRBV5-1 with TRBJ2-3; 12 nucleotides match TRBD2. CDR1 is SGHRS and CDR2 is YFSETQ in the germline V gene. This CDR3 region has 19 residues. Trimming took 1 base from V and 3 from J; bases not matched to a gene: 12. CDR3 bases: TGCGCCAGCAGCTTGAACCCCACACCTAGCGGGGGGGCAACAGATACGCAGTATTTT. Its protein is CASSLNPTPSGGATDTQYF.

This chain uses TRBV5-1 with TRBJ2-1; TRBD2 agrees at 11 bases. This CDR3 region has 17 residues. The V gene end was trimmed by 2 bases and the J gene end by 6 bases; junction bases not matched to a gene: 10. CDR1 is SGHRS and CDR2 is YFSETQ in the germline V gene. CDR3 region: CASSLYYSGGAGNEQFF. CDR3 DNA: TGCGCCAGCAGCTTATACTATAGCGGGGGGGCCGGCAATGAGCAGTTCTTC.

This rearrangement joins TRBV9 to TRBJ2-7; TRBD2 matches 11 bases. This CDR3 comprises 15 residues. V lost 2 bases to trimming and J lost 5 bases; unmatched junction nucleotides: 6. Germline V gene data show CDR1 as SGDLS and CDR2 as YYNGEE. CDR3 loop: CASSVSGGAINEQYF. CDR3 sequence (DNA): TGTGCCAGCAGCGTTAGCGGGGGGGCCATAAACGAGCAGTACTTC.

This chain links TRBV27 with TRBJ1-1; perhaps TRBD1 as D (5 bases). Germline CDR1 MNHEY, CDR2 SMNVEV (reference sequence). This CDR3 contains 15 residues. V was trimmed by 1 base and J by 2 bases, leaving 11 bases between them. CDR3 protein: CASSLYRPGNTEAFF. CDR3 coding DNA: TGTGCCAGCAGTTTATACAGGCCAGGAAACACTGAAGCTTTCTTT.

The chain combines TRBV7-9 with TRBJ2-3, with a possible D match to TRBD2 (6 bases). V dropped 4 bases and J dropped 2 bases, with 22 bases sitting between them. CDR3 length: 18 amino acids. Per the germline V gene, CDR1 is SEHNR and CDR2 is FQNEAQ (reference sequence). The CDR3, as DNA: TGTGCCAGCAGCTCAACTCCCAGGGAAAGGAGGGACACAGATACGCAGTATTTT. The encoded protein is CASSSTPRERRDTDTQYF.

V usage is TRBV5-1 and J usage is TRBJ2-6, with D perhaps TRBD1 (6 bases). CDR1 SGHRS and CDR2 YFSETQ come from the germline V gene. This CDR3 comprises 20 residues. V gave up 5 bases and J gave up 0 bases, with 24 bases separating them. The CDR3 DNA is TGCGCCAGCAGTAATCCTGTTAGGGGGTATAATCGCTCTGGGGCCAACGTCCTGACTTTC. Translated: CASSNPVRGYNRSGANVLTF.

The J gene is TRBJ2-3, the V gene TRBV2, with D maybe TRBD1 (5 bases). The CDR3 sequence is 12 residues long. V dropped 8 bases and J dropped 0 bases, with 6 bases sitting between them. Germline V gene lookup returns CDR1 SNHLY and CDR2 FYNNEI. CDR3 residues: CASQGSTDTQYF. In nucleotides, the CDR3 is TGTGCCAGCCAGGGTAGCACAGATACGCAGTATTTT.

The genes are TRBV14 and TRBJ1-6; 7 nucleotides agree with TRBD1. Germline CDR1 reads SGHDN; CDR2 reads FVKESK. The CDR3 consists of 13 residues. Trimming cost V 10 bases and J 9 bases; bases outside gene matches: 9. The CDR3 region is CATATGPGSPLHF. The CDR3, as DNA: TGTGCCACCGCGACAGGGCCCGGTTCACCCCTCCACTTT.

V is TRBV4-1 and J is TRBJ2-3, with D perhaps matching TRBD1 (6 bases). Per the germline V gene, CDR1 is MGHRA and CDR2 is YSYEKL. This CDR3 spans 16 amino acids. Trimming shortened V by 1 base and J by 2 bases, and 13 bases separated the two germline ends. Here the CDR3 DNA reads TGCGCCAGCAGCCAAGTTGCCGACAGGTTCACAGATACGCAGTATTTT. It encodes CASSQVADRFTDTQYF.

The chain has TRBV5-1 and TRBJ1-6; possible D gene TRBD1, 5 bases. V lost 7 bases and J lost 6, with 14 bases in between. The CDR3 sequence is 14 residues long. Germline loops: CDR1 SGHRS, CDR2 YFSETQ. CDR3 loop: CASGLGTFNSPLHF. Written as DNA, the CDR3 is TGCGCCAGCGGCCTCGGGACTTTTAATTCACCCCTCCACTTT.

This clone turned up a few times. The chain joins TRBV28 to TRBJ1-2, with 9 bases aligning to TRBD1. CDR1 MDHEN and CDR2 SYDVKM come from the germline V gene. After removal of 4 bases from V and 1 base from J, the junction contained 1 base not matched to a gene. The CDR3 totals 14 residues. CDR3: CASSSTGGNYGYTF. Here the CDR3 DNA reads TGTGCCAGCAGTTCGACAGGGGGTAACTATGGCTACACCTTC.

This clone was counted a single time. This chain joins TRBV5-1 and TRBJ2-1, with 9 bases that match TRBD1. Germline V CDR1 and CDR2: SGHRS, YFSETQ. Trimming cost V 3 bases and J 6 bases; bases outside gene matches: 10. The CDR3 runs 16 residues. CDR3 sequence reads: CASSYSPTTGGNEQFF. CDR3 DNA: TGCGCCAGCAGCTACTCACCGACGACAGGGGGCAATGAGCAGTTCTTC.

The chain couples TRBV7-2 to TRBJ1-1; D gene unclear. V was pared by 0 bases and J by 1 base, with 12 bases between. The CDR3 loop spans 16 amino acids. Germline loops: CDR1 SGHTA, CDR2 FQGNSA. The CDR3 protein is CASSLALTYKNTEAFF. The CDR3 DNA is TGTGCCAGCAGCTTAGCGCTTACATACAAGAACACTGAAGCTTTCTTT.

This chain uses TRBV7-2 with TRBJ1-2, with D perhaps matching TRBD1 (5 bases). CDR3 size: 14 residues. Germline V gene sequence: CDR1 SGHTA, CDR2 FQGNSA. The V end lost 2 bases, the J end lost 4 bases, and 11 bases lay between the germline ends. CDR3 sequence reads: CASSLMAGGYGYTF. DNA for the CDR3: TGTGCCAGCAGCTTAATGGCGGGGGGCTATGGCTACACCTTC.

Only one count was recorded for this clone. The CDR3 region has the DNA TGTGCCAGCAGCCCCCGGGACTTTGAAGCTTTCTTT. Protein product: CASSPRDFEAFF. The chain has TRBV14 and TRBJ1-1, with D possibly being TRBD1 (5 bases). The CDR3 has 12 amino acids. Germline V gene sequence: CDR1 SGHDN, CDR2 FVKESK. V lost 4 bases, J lost 7 bases, and 10 bases lay in between. The full variable domain, with the rest looked up from reference TRBV14 and TRBJ1-1, is EAGVTQFPSHSVIEKGQTVTLRCDPISGHDNLYWYRRVMGKEIKFLLHFVKESKQDESGMPNNRFLAERTGGTYSTLKVQPAELEDSGVYFCASSPRDFEAFFGQGTRLTVV.

The V and J genes are TRBV6-4 and TRBJ2-3; 9 bases line up with TRBD2. Germline-derived CDR1 and CDR2 are MRHNA and SNTAGT. V lost 7 bases, J lost 2 bases, and 4 bases stayed unmatched. This CDR3 is 14 amino acids long. CDR3 loop: CASKRGEHTDTQYF. The CDR3 DNA sequence: TGTGCCAGCAAGCGGGGGGAGCACACAGATACGCAGTATTTT.

The rearrangement links TRBV7-2 to TRBJ2-5; the D gene is possibly TRBD1 (6 bases). The ends were cut back, 5 bases at V and 10 bases at J, with 14 bases in the middle. Germline CDR1 SGHTA, CDR2 FQGNSA. The CDR3 extends over 12 amino acids. The CDR3 sequence is CASSPEGGSQYF. Here the CDR3 DNA reads TGTGCCAGCAGCCCCGAAGGGGGTAGCCAGTACTTC.

J is TRBJ2-3 and V is TRBV5-1, with D unclear. This CDR3 has 13 amino acids. Germline values: CDR1 SGHRS, CDR2 YFSETQ. With 4 bases removed from V and 0 bases from J, the gap between germline ends came to 6 bases. For the CDR3, the DNA is TGCGCCAGCAGCGACATTAGCACAGATACGCAGTATTTT. Amino acids: CASSDISTDTQYF. The full variable domain, with the rest looked up from reference TRBV5-1 and TRBJ2-3, is KAGVTQTPRYLIKTRGQQVTLSCSPISGHRSVSWYQQTPGQGLQFLFEYFSETQRNKGNFPGRFSGRQFSNSRSEMNVSTLELGDSALYLCASSDISTDTQYFGPGTRLTVL.

This chain links TRBV2 with TRBJ2-5; 7 bases are shared with TRBD2. TRBJ2-7 explains the end of the DNA better; the J call may be wrong. This CDR3 region has 16 residues. CDR1 and CDR2 from the germline V gene are SNHLY and FYNNEI. The CDR3 region is CASSEAGGIPSNEQYF. The DNA of the CDR3 is TGTGCCAGCAGTGAAGCGGGGGGGATCCCATCCAACGAGCAGTACTTC.

The rearrangement joins TRBV2 to TRBJ2-5; 8 bases agree with TRBD2. Germline V gene data show CDR1 as SNHLY and CDR2 as FYNNEI. Losses at the gene ends were 6 bases for V and 5 bases for J; bases not matched to a gene: 2. The CDR3 consists of 12 residues. CDR3 residues: CASRGLGETQYF. The CDR3 coding sequence is TGTGCCAGCAGGGGACTAGGGGAGACCCAGTACTTC.

The CDR3 here is CASSGWGTGGLNTEAFF. The CDR3 DNA reads TGCGCCAGCAGCGGGTGGGGGACAGGGGGCTTGAACACTGAAGCTTTCTTT. V is TRBV5-1 and J is TRBJ1-1; 12 bases match TRBD1. In germline, CDR1 is SGHRS, CDR2 YFSETQ. Trimming removed 4 bases from V and 0 bases from J; junction bases left unmatched: 7. The CDR3 totals 17 residues.

The genes are TRBV5-1 and TRBJ2-1; 15 bases line up with TRBD2. The junction had 6 bases not matched to a gene; V was cut back by 4 bases and J by 7 bases. Germline loops: CDR1 SGHRS, CDR2 YFSETQ. The CDR3 spans 16 residues. The CDR3 loop is CASSRGGLAGGNEQFF. The CDR3 DNA reads TGCGCCAGCAGCAGGGGGGGACTAGCGGGGGGTAATGAGCAGTTCTTC. Looking up the rest from reference TRBV5-1 and TRBJ2-1 gives the full variable domain: KAGVTQTPRYLIKTRGQQVTLSCSPISGHRSVSWYQQTPGQGLQFLFEYFSETQRNKGNFPGRFSGRQFSNSRSEMNVSTLELGDSALYLCASSRGGLAGGNEQFFGPGTRLTVL.